This T cell receptor beta chain was identified in a study of T cells in Graves' hyperthyroidism and ophthalmopathy. Study conclusions and caveats: Expanded thyroid clonotypes (above 0.001) were mostly also found in blood.

Stable disease denoted Graves' hyperthyroidism without ophthalmopathy progression within 18 months. Newly diagnosed hyperthyroidism, duration under 2 months, in patients aged 18 to 65. Uncontrolled infection, other autoimmune disease, pregnancy or lactation disqualified patients from enrolment. TCR beta CDR3 region amplification was performed from RNA transcripts. When the TCR CDR3 underwent first-round RT-PCR, the HTBI primer set was used. TCRdb re-called the multiplex PCR reads through MiXCR, storing one row per CDR3 protein. The profile shows approximately 560,000 distinct CDR3 sequences, 35% to 55% of them singletons. Comment on this clonotype: Its antigen is currently unknown.

V shed 5 bases and J shed 4 bases, with 15 bases lying between them. CDR3 size: 15 residues. Germline V CDR1 and CDR2: SGHVS, FNYEAQ. This clonotype was obtained from a woman between 18 and 29 years old with Graves' hyperthyroidism. The source material was peripheral blood or thyroid tissue (not recorded which). V usage is TRBV7-6 and J usage is TRBJ1-5; the D gene is possibly TRBD1 (5 bases). CDR3 DNA: TGTGCCAGCAGCCCTAGGATAGGGGAAAATCAGCCCCAGCATTTT. Amino acids: CASSPRIGENQPQHF.